The TCR beta chain under discussion was sequenced for a study of Ad26.COV2.S vaccination and SARS-CoV-2 variants. Germline CDR1 reads SNHLY; CDR2 reads FYNNEI. Trimming at V came to 4 bases and at J to 9 bases, leaving 3 bases not matched to a gene. The CDR3 loop spans 12 amino acids. Described treatment: over 15 received Ad26.COV2.S at low or high dose, single or two shots; about 5 received placebo; per-sample allocation not given. Sampling was done on day 63 after the first vaccine or placebo injection. Data came from immunoSEQ multiplex PCR; TCRdb stores just in-frame clones and leaves some out. The sample holds around 310,000 clones, approximately 87% seen once.

This material consisted of peripheral blood, taken in a trial of Ad26.COV2.S vaccine versus placebo. This clonotype was obtained from a person between 18 and 59 years old who received the Ad26.COV2.S COVID-19 vaccine or a placebo. The gene calls are TRBV2 and TRBJ2-1; TRBD2 aligns across 7 bases. The DNA for the CDR3 is TGTGCCAGCAGTGGAGGACTAGTTGAGCAGTTCTTC. It codes for CASSGGLVEQFF.